A selection of T cell receptor beta chains follows, all from one sample in a study of OX40 agonist ivuxolimab in advanced cancers. This table comes from immunoSEQ multiplex PCR, and its TCRdb copy is limited to in-frame clones, with some not included. The sample has 66,000 or so clones, roughly 90% seen once. This material consisted of CD4+ or CD8+ T cells sorted from blood, taken in a trial of the OX40 agonist ivuxolimab. These receptor sequences come from an adult with an advanced solid tumor such as melanoma, head and neck, liver or kidney cancer. CDR3s include the opening cysteine and the closing phenylalanine or tryptophan. Each record gives: clone size, J gene, V gene, D gene, CDR3 protein, CDR3 DNA. D genes are given only for firm matches. Clone size is given for some rows only: seen once, a few or many times, or a class if the clone is expanded.

abundance: few; j_gene: TRBJ1-5; v_gene: TRBV28; d_gene: NA; CDR3aa: CASSLRAGANQPQHF; CDR3nt: TGTGCCAGCAGTTTACGTGCCGGTGCAAATCAGCCCCAGCATTTT
abundance: NA; j_gene: TRBJ2-5; v_gene: TRBV9; d_gene: TRBD2; CDR3aa: CASSLGLGEETQYF; CDR3nt: TGTGCCAGCAGCCTGGGACTAGGAGAAGAGACCCAGTACTTC
abundance: NA; j_gene: TRBJ1-6; v_gene: TRBV28; d_gene: NA; CDR3aa: CASSLGQGINSPLHF; CDR3nt: TGTGCCAGCAGCCTAGGGCAGGGTATTAATTCACCCCTCCACTTT
abundance: NA; j_gene: TRBJ1-5; v_gene: TRBV27; d_gene: NA; CDR3aa: CASSKSGYSNQPQHF; CDR3nt: TGTGCCAGCAGTAAATCCGGGTATAGCAATCAGCCCCAGCATTTT
abundance: NA; j_gene: TRBJ2-4; v_gene: TRBV27; d_gene: NA; CDR3aa: CASSLAKNIQYF; CDR3nt: TGTGCCAGCAGTTTAGCCAAAAACATTCAGTACTTC
abundance: NA; j_gene: TRBJ1-6; v_gene: TRBV2; d_gene: TRBD1; CDR3aa: CASNSRQGNSPLHF; CDR3nt: TGTGCCAGCAATTCAAGACAGGGAAATTCACCCCTCCACTTT
abundance: NA; j_gene: TRBJ2-2; v_gene: TRBV5-1; d_gene: NA; CDR3aa: CASSLERTGELFF; CDR3nt: TGCGCCAGCAGCTTGGAACGCACCGGGGAGCTGTTTTTT
abundance: once; j_gene: TRBJ1-6; v_gene: TRBV28; d_gene: NA; CDR3aa: CASSLWTADNSPLHF; CDR3nt: TGTGCCAGCAGTTTATGGACAGCTGATAATTCACCCCTCCACTTT
abundance: NA; j_gene: TRBJ1-2; v_gene: TRBV13; d_gene: NA; CDR3aa: CASSFYGGAYGYTF; CDR3nt: TGTGCCAGCAGCTTCTACGGGGGCGCCTATGGCTACACCTTC
abundance: NA; j_gene: TRBJ2-7; v_gene: TRBV4-1; d_gene: TRBD1; CDR3aa: CASSPQGAYEQYF; CDR3nt: TGCGCCAGCAGCCCACAGGGGGCCTACGAGCAGTACTTC
abundance: NA; j_gene: TRBJ2-7; v_gene: TRBV6-6; d_gene: NA; CDR3aa: CASSQISGRSSYEQYF; CDR3nt: TGTGCCAGCAGTCAGATAAGCGGACGTAGCTCCTACGAGCAGTACTTC
abundance: NA; j_gene: TRBJ2-3; v_gene: TRBV2; d_gene: NA; CDR3aa: CASSEIDTQYF; CDR3nt: TGTGCCAGCAGCGAGATAGATACGCAGTATTTT
abundance: few; j_gene: TRBJ2-7; v_gene: TRBV14; d_gene: TRBD1; CDR3aa: CASRLGTGGFDEQYF; CDR3nt: TGTGCCAGCAGGTTGGGGACAGGAGGGTTCGACGAGCAGTACTTC